The 10 T cell receptor beta chains reported below all come from one sample, sequenced in a study of blood T cell repertoires in COVID-19. Here immunoSEQ multiplex PCR was the method, and the copy in TCRdb shows in-frame clones only, minus some. The profile covers 90,000 to 120,000 clones, with approximately 83% appearing a single time and approximately 2.4% taken by the ten largest. Sequenced input: PBMCs or T cells enriched from blood (not recorded which). The receptor set was obtained from a woman aged 50 to 65 who had recovered from COVID-19.

The rearrangement uses TRBV28 and TRBJ1-2; D is unclear. The CDR3 consists of 12 residues. V dropped 7 bases and J dropped 4 bases, with 10 bases sitting between them. The germline V gene encodes CDR1 MDHEN and CDR2 SYDVKM. CDR3 sequence: CASMDSTYGYTF. The CDR3 DNA reads as TGTGCCAGCATGGACTCGACCTATGGCTACACCTTC.

The rearrangement links TRBV29-1 to TRBJ2-5; 7 bases align to TRBD1. Germline loops: CDR1 SQVTM, CDR2 ANQGSEA. The CDR3 loop spans 13 amino acids. With 6 bases clipped from V and 5 bases from J, the junction kept 9 bases outside the gene matches. The CDR3 DNA follows: TGCAGCGTAAACACAGGGGCGGGTGAGACCCAGTACTTC. Amino acid sequence: CSVNTGAGETQYF.

J is TRBJ1-6 and V is TRBV2; no definite D call. The CDR3 consists of 15 residues. Germline V gene sequence: CDR1 SNHLY, CDR2 FYNNEI. V was trimmed by 4 bases and J by 6 bases, leaving 13 bases between them. The CDR3 loop is CASSVSGSSNSPLHF. CDR3 bases: TGTGCCAGCAGTGTATCGGGGAGTAGTAATTCACCCCTCCACTTT.

This chain connects TRBV7-8 to TRBJ2-7, with 11 bases identical to TRBD2. CDR3 length equals 18 residues. CDR1 is SGHVS, CDR2 FQNEAQ, per germline. With 1 base clipped from V and 3 bases from J, the junction kept 11 bases outside the gene matches. The DNA for the CDR3 is TGTGCCAGCAGCTTAGGCACTAGCGGGAGAGTTGGTCTCTACGAGCAGTACTTC. Protein sequence: CASSLGTSGRVGLYEQYF.

The V call is TRBV6-5, the J call TRBJ2-1; possible D gene TRBD2, 6 bases. This CDR3 region has 14 residues. CDR1 and CDR2 from the germline V gene are MNHEY and SVGAGI. Trimming shortened V by 6 bases and J by 3 bases, and 12 bases separated the two germline ends. The DNA of the CDR3 is TGTGCCAGCAGATTAGCGGAGATCTACAATGAGCAGTTCTTC. Protein: CASRLAEIYNEQFF.

This chain connects TRBV6-1 to TRBJ1-5, with D hard to call. The ends were cut back, 3 bases at V and 6 bases at J, with 15 bases in the middle. This CDR3 spans 15 amino acids. CDR1 MNHNS and CDR2 SASEGT come from the germline V gene. The DNA for the CDR3 is TGTGCCAGCAGTGACGGGATGCTCATTTCTCAGCCCCAGCATTTT. Its translation is CASSDGMLISQPQHF.

The J gene is TRBJ2-1, the V gene TRBV18, with D possibly TRBD1 on 6 matching bases. Trimming took 3 bases from V and 6 from J, leaving 15 bases between them. CDR3 length: 15 amino acids. Germline V gene sequence: CDR1 KGHSH, CDR2 LQKENI. In DNA form, the CDR3 reads TGTGCCAGCTCACCGTCCCGGGACAACTTCAATGAGCAGTTCTTC. Translation: CASSPSRDNFNEQFF.

The rearrangement links TRBV5-1 to TRBJ2-1; a weak D match, TRBD2 (6 bases). Trimming stripped 0 bases from V and 10 bases from J, with 11 bases between. The germline V gene encodes CDR1 SGHRS and CDR2 YFSETQ. The CDR3 is made up of 13 amino acids. This CDR3 reads CASSLARSGEQFF. The CDR3 DNA is TGCGCCAGCAGCTTGGCCAGGAGCGGGGAGCAGTTCTTC.

The J gene is TRBJ2-7, the V gene TRBV5-5, with D perhaps TRBD1 (7 bases). There are 15 residues in the CDR3. Germline V gene data show CDR1 as SGHKS and CDR2 as YYEKEE (reference sequence). V gave up 4 bases and J gave up 6 bases, with 20 bases separating them. The CDR3 region is CASSRGGTDTFEQYF. In DNA, the CDR3 is TGTGCCAGCAGCCGAGGCGGGACAGATACCTTCGAGCAGTACTTC.

The CDR3 here is CASSSQTGGHTEAFF. The CDR3 nucleotides read TGTGCCAGCAGTTCCCAGACAGGGGGTCATACTGAAGCTTTCTTT. The genes are TRBV28 and TRBJ1-1; 9 bases are a match to TRBD1. The CDR3 runs to 15 residues. The J segment lost 5 bases and the V segment lost 4 bases, leaving 8 bases of the junction unmatched. CDR1 MDHEN and CDR2 SYDVKM come from the germline V gene.